Included here is one TCR beta chain sequence, with context. The data originate from a study of neoadjuvant anti-PD-1 for oral cavity cancer. Sequenced by immunoSEQ multiplex PCR; TCRdb stores in-frame clones only, minus some. Among some 15,000 clones, 71% were seen once, and the ten largest hold 3% to 3.5%. The V gene lost 5 bases and the J gene lost 5 bases, with 11 bases spanning the gap. This CDR3 is built from 13 residues. Germline loops: CDR1 MNHNS, CDR2 SASEGT. The chain links TRBV6-1 to TRBJ2-3; tentative D call: TRBD1 (5 bases). The input for sequencing was PBMCs, taken before nivolumab (anti-PD-1) treatment. The clonotype comes from a person aged 35 to 85 with oral cavity squamous cell carcinoma. Here the CDR3 DNA reads TGTGCCAGCAGTATCCGACAGCGAGATACGCAGTATTTT. Translation: CASSIRQRDTQYF.